These 24 T cell receptor beta chains were sequenced from one sample in a study of blood T cell repertoires in COVID-19. Here immunoSEQ multiplex PCR was the method, and the copy in TCRdb shows in-frame clones only, minus some. The data show 200,000 to 250,000 clones, 80% seen once. The sample was peripheral blood. Receptors were obtained from a human donor in a cohort sampled during active COVID-19.

This clone has at least ten counts. The chain recombines TRBV14 with TRBJ2-7; D gene unclear. The CDR3 has 14 amino acids. Germline-derived CDR1 and CDR2 are SGHDN and FVKESK. V lost 0 bases to trimming and J lost 4 bases, with 10 bases between them. The CDR3 region is CASSQDLAVYEQYF. The DNA for the CDR3 is TGTGCCAGCAGCCAAGATTTGGCAGTTTACGAGCAGTACTTC.

This sequence joins TRBV3-1 (or the pseudogene TRBV3-2) and TRBJ1-6; 7 bases are shared with TRBD1. Trimming removed 0 bases from V and 6 bases from J; junction bases left unmatched: 5. This CDR3 has 16 residues. CDR1 is LGHDT, CDR2 YNNKEL, per germline (reference sequence). CDR3 DNA sequence: TGTGCCAGCAGCCAAGACCGGACAGGCTTTAATTCACCCCTCCACTTT. Its protein is CASSQDRTGFNSPLHF.

The rearrangement uses TRBV6-5 and TRBJ1-2; D is perhaps TRBD1 (6 bases). Trimming stripped 8 bases from V and 8 bases from J, with 15 bases between. The CDR3 loop spans 12 amino acids. Per the germline V gene, CDR1 is MNHEY and CDR2 is SVGAGI. The CDR3 nucleotides read TGTGCCAGCGCATCCGGGGGGCAAGGCTACACCTTC. Protein product: CASASGGQGYTF.

The chain employs TRBV18 and TRBJ1-5; 9 bases are a match to TRBD1. Germline trimming cut 3 bases from V and 7 bases from J; bases unmatched to any gene: 10. This CDR3 comprises 16 residues. Germline V CDR1 and CDR2: KGHSH, LQKENI. CDR3: CASSPPGTGLLQPQHF. CDR3 DNA: TGTGCCAGCTCACCCCCGGGGACAGGGCTGTTGCAGCCCCAGCATTTT.

This clone was seen more than once but under ten times. The chain combines TRBV18 with TRBJ1-4; tentatively, D is TRBD1 (6 bases). Germline V gene sequence: CDR1 KGHSH, CDR2 LQKENI. Trimming stripped 6 bases from V and 4 bases from J, with 18 bases between. The CDR3 is made up of 16 amino acids. CDR3 loop: CASSPKNRASNEKLFF. DNA for the CDR3: TGTGCCAGCTCCCCAAAAAACAGGGCGAGTAATGAAAAACTGTTTTTT.

The rearrangement joins TRBV6-5 to TRBJ1-2; TRBD1 is a possible D gene (6 bases). From germline, CDR1 is MNHEY and CDR2 SVGAGI. The CDR3 length is 14 residues. V lost 6 bases, J lost 4 bases, and 15 bases lay in between. CDR3 DNA sequence: TGTGCCAGCAGCCGAACACAGGGTACCTATGGCTACACCTTC. Translation gives CASSRTQGTYGYTF.

The rearrangement uses TRBV7-6 and TRBJ2-7; 9 bases align to TRBD1. The CDR3 length is 15 residues. The germline V gene has CDR1 SGHVS and CDR2 FNYEAQ. The junction had 11 bases not matched to a gene; V was cut back by 5 bases and J by 6 bases. The CDR3 DNA reads as TGTGCCAGCAGCCCCCGTGGACAGGGGTTGTTCGAGCAGTACTTC. Its translation: CASSPRGQGLFEQYF.

The V gene is TRBV27, the J gene TRBJ2-1, with D possibly matching TRBD2 (7 bases). Trimming shortened V by 2 bases and J by 7 bases, and 15 bases separated the two germline ends. The germline CDR1 and CDR2 sequences are MNHEY and SMNVEV (reference sequence). The CDR3 extends over 15 amino acids. CDR3 amino acids: CASSLTRGGGNEQFF. The CDR3 region has the DNA TGTGCCAGCAGTTTAACAAGAGGGGGAGGGAATGAGCAGTTCTTC.

This clone appeared a single time. This chain links TRBV2 with TRBJ1-4; possible D gene TRBD1, 5 bases. With 6 bases removed from V and 3 bases from J, the gap between germline ends came to 17 bases. Germline CDR1 is SNHLY and CDR2 is FYNNEI. The CDR3 has 16 residues. For the CDR3, the DNA is TGTGCCAGCAGGGCCATAATGGGGCTATCTAATGAAAAACTGTTTTTT. Encoded protein: CASRAIMGLSNEKLFF.

The rearrangement uses TRBV6-1 and TRBJ2-3; 13 positions match TRBD2. This CDR3 region has 16 residues. With 4 bases clipped from V and 6 bases from J, the junction kept 7 bases outside the gene matches. Germline lookup yields CDR1 MNHNS and CDR2 SASEGT. CDR3 nucleotide sequence: TGTGCCAGCAGTGGACCCGGGACTAGCGGGGTCGATACGCAGTATTTT. Its protein product is CASSGPGTSGVDTQYF.

J is TRBJ2-3 and V is TRBV10-3; 7 bases are shared with TRBD2. There are 17 residues in the CDR3. The germline V gene encodes CDR1 ENHRY and CDR2 SYGVKD. V shed 3 bases, J shed 2 bases, and the junction held 11 bases outside the gene matches. CDR3 in amino acids: CAISDPGGSPPTDTQYF. CDR3 DNA: TGTGCCATCAGTGATCCCGGGGGGTCCCCCCCCACAGATACGCAGTATTTT.

V usage is TRBV28 and J usage is TRBJ1-1; D remains unclear. Looked up from germline, CDR1 is MDHEN and CDR2 is SYDVKM. Between the trimmed V and J ends, which lost 3 bases and 0 bases, there was a span of 20 bases. There are 18 residues in the CDR3. CDR3 in DNA: TGTGCCAGCAGTTTGGCGGGCAGTAGGACCTCCCTGAACACTGAAGCTTTCTTT. It specifies CASSLAGSRTSLNTEAFF. Drawing the rest from reference TRBV28 and TRBJ1-1, the complete variable domain is DVKVTQSSRYLVKRTGEKVFLECVQDMDHENMFWYRQDPGLGLRLIYFSYDVKMKEKGDIPEGYSVSREKKERFSLILESASTNQTSMYLCASSLAGSRTSLNTEAFFGQGTRLTVV.

The chain has TRBV28 and TRBJ1-3; D unresolved. Germline CDR1 MDHEN, CDR2 SYDVKM. The length of the CDR3 is 13 residues. With 3 bases removed from V and 4 bases from J, the gap between germline ends came to 7 bases. CDR3 sequence reads: CASSLTRGNTIYF. The CDR3 nucleotides read TGTGCCAGCAGTTTGACACGGGGAAACACCATATATTTT.

The chain recombines TRBV7-3 with TRBJ2-7; D gene ambiguous. The CDR3 length is 12 residues. Trimming took 3 bases from V and 6 from J, leaving 9 bases between them. Germline V CDR1 and CDR2: SGHTA, FQGTGA. CDR3 DNA: TGTGCCAGCAGCTTTGCTTCGGGCGAGCAGTACTTC. Its translation is CASSFASGEQYF.

In this sample, this clone turned up a few times. This chain uses TRBV7-6 with TRBJ2-1, with 9 bases identical to TRBD2. The CDR3 spans 15 residues. The ends lost 4 bases at V and 7 bases at J; junction bases unmatched: 8. The germline V gene has CDR1 SGHVS and CDR2 FNYEAQ. CDR3 region: CASSSLAGATNEQFF. The CDR3, as DNA: TGTGCCAGCAGCTCGTTAGCGGGAGCGACAAATGAGCAGTTCTTC.

The V call is TRBV5-5, the J call TRBJ1-2; no clear D gene. The V gene lost 0 bases and the J gene lost 4 bases, with 13 bases spanning the gap. The length of the CDR3 is 15 residues. Germline loops: CDR1 SGHKS, CDR2 YYEKEE (reference sequence). The CDR3: CASSLAEGGSYGYTF. CDR3 bases: TGTGCCAGCAGCTTGGCTGAGGGAGGTTCCTATGGCTACACCTTC. The full variable domain, completed using reference TRBV5-5 and TRBJ1-2, is DAGVTQSPTHLIKTRGQQVTLRCSPISGHKSVSWYQQVLGQGPQFIFQYYEKEERGRGNFPDRFSARQFPNYSSELNVNALLLGDSALYLCASSLAEGGSYGYTFGSGTRLTVV.

CDR3 nucleotide sequence: TGTGCCAGCAGCTCTCTTTCTGAAGAGACCCAGTACTTC. Encoded protein: CASSSLSEETQYF. This chain uses TRBV5-6 with TRBJ2-5, with D uncertain. V lost 3 bases, J lost 3 bases, and 9 bases lay in between. The CDR3 has 13 residues. Germline V gene data show CDR1 as SGHDT and CDR2 as YYEEEE.

The chain carries TRBV19 and TRBJ2-2; D may be TRBD2 (6 bases). Looked up from germline, CDR1 is LNHDA and CDR2 is SQIVND (reference sequence). Trimming shortened V by 3 bases and J by 5 bases, and 13 bases separated the two germline ends. The CDR3 is 15 amino acids. The CDR3 loop is CASSIGGRQTGELFF. The CDR3 nucleotides read TGTGCCAGTAGTATTGGAGGGCGTCAGACCGGGGAGCTGTTTTTT.

The V gene is TRBV30, the J gene TRBJ2-5; 7 bases align to TRBD2. With 3 bases clipped from V and 6 bases from J, the junction kept 10 bases outside the gene matches. CDR3 length: 14 residues. The germline V gene encodes CDR1 GTSNPN and CDR2 SVGIG (reference sequence). CDR3 in DNA: TGTGCCTGGAGAGAGCCGTGGGGGGGAAAGACCCAGTACTTC. This gives the protein CAWREPWGGKTQYF.

Concerning this clone itself: Other DNA sequences within the sample encode an identical CDR3. This chain connects TRBV7-2 to TRBJ2-7; 8 bases fit TRBD1. Germline loops: CDR1 SGHTA, CDR2 FQGNSA. Trimming removed 5 bases from V and 3 bases from J; junction bases left unmatched: 6. There are 14 residues in the CDR3. The CDR3 sequence is CASSRTGKGYEQYF. In nucleotides, the CDR3 is TGTGCCAGCAGCCGGACAGGGAAGGGCTACGAGCAGTACTTC.

The genes are TRBV19 and TRBJ1-2; 7 positions agree with TRBD1. This CDR3 spans 14 amino acids. The V segment lost 6 bases and the J segment 7 bases; nucleotides outside the gene matches: 11. Germline V CDR1 and CDR2: LNHDA, SQIVND (reference sequence). The CDR3 is CASRTPLTGAGYTF. The CDR3 nucleotides read TGTGCCAGTAGAACACCCCTAACAGGGGCTGGCTACACCTTC.

The DNA for the CDR3 is TGTGCCAGCTATGCAAGACGACAGGGAGCCTACGAGCAGTACTTC. Its translation: CASYARRQGAYEQYF. The chain recombines TRBV5-8 with TRBJ2-7; 7 bases map to TRBD1. After removal of 7 bases from V and 2 bases from J, the junction contained 12 bases not matched to a gene. Germline CDR1 reads SGHTS; CDR2 reads YDEGEE. The CDR3 length is 15 residues.

The chain uses TRBV5-5 and TRBJ2-7; a possible D gene is TRBD2 (5 bases). Germline V CDR1 and CDR2: SGHKS, YYEKEE (reference sequence). The V end lost 1 base, the J end lost 3 bases, and 8 bases lay between the germline ends. This CDR3 is built from 13 residues. This chain's CDR3 is CASSLTGIYEQYF. For the CDR3, the DNA is TGTGCCAGCAGCTTGACGGGAATCTACGAGCAGTACTTC.

The gene calls are TRBV7-9 and TRBJ1-2; a weak D match, TRBD1 (6 bases). Trimming removed 1 base at V and 4 bases at J, with 19 bases between. Looked up from germline, CDR1 is SEHNR and CDR2 is FQNEAQ (reference sequence). The CDR3 is 17 amino acids. The CDR3 loop is CASSLDPQTGVSYGYTF. The CDR3 nucleotides are TGTGCCAGCAGCTTAGATCCACAGACAGGAGTCTCCTATGGCTACACCTTC.